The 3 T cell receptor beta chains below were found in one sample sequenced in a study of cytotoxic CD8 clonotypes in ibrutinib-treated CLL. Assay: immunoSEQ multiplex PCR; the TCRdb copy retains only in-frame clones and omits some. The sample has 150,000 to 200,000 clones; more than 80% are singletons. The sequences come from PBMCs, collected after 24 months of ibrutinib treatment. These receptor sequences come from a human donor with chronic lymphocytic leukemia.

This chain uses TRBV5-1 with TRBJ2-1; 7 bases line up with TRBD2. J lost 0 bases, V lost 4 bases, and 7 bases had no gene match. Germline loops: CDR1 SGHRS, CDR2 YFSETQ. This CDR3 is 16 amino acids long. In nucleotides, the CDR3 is TGCGCCAGCAGCCCGCGGGGGTCGAGCTCCTACAATGAGCAGTTCTTC. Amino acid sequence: CASSPRGSSSYNEQFF.

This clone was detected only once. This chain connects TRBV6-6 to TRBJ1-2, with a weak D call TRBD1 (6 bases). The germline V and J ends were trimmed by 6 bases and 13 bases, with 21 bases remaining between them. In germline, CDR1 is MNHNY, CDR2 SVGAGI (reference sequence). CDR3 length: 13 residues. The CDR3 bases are TGTGCCAGCAGACCCCCAAACAGGGAGGAGGGCACCTTC. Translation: CASRPPNREEGTF.

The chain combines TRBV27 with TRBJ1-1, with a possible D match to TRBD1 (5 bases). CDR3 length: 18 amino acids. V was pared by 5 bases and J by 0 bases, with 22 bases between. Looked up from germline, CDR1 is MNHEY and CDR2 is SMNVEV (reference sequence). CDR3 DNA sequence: TGTGCCAGCAGTCCTCCCACAGGCCGAAAGTTCATGAACACTGAAGCTTTCTTT. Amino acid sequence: CASSPPTGRKFMNTEAFF.